This TCR beta chain was obtained from a study of OX40 agonist ivuxolimab in advanced cancers. Study-level points and caveats: The mean number of expanded clones was higher in CD8+ T cells than in CD4+.

Only in-frame clones appear in the TCRdb table, and some are missing; sequencing was by immunoSEQ multiplex PCR. The sample consists of about 70,000 clones, 86% of them appearing once. CDR3 length equals 13 residues. The germline CDR1 and CDR2 sequences are MDHEN and SYDVKM. Trimming removed 5 bases at V and 7 bases at J, with 12 bases between. This clone was seen ten or more times. Its antigen is as yet unknown. Material: CD4+ or CD8+ T cells sorted from blood, obtained in a trial of the OX40 agonist ivuxolimab. The J gene is TRBJ1-5, the V gene TRBV28; no clear D gene. The clonotype comes from an adult with an advanced solid tumor such as melanoma, head and neck, liver or kidney cancer. The CDR3 loop reads CASSLDQVQPQHF. The CDR3 coding sequence is TGTGCCAGCAGTCTGGACCAGGTCCAGCCCCAGCATTTT.